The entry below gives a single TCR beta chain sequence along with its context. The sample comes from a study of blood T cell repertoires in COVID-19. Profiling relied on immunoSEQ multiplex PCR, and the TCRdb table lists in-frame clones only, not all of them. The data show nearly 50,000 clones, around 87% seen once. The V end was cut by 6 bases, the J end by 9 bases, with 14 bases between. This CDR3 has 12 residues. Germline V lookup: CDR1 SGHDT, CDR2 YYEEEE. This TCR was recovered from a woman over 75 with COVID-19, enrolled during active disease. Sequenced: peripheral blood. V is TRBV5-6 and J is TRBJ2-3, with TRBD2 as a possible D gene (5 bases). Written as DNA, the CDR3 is TGTGCCAGCACCTCGCTAGCAGGAACGCAGTATTTT. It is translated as CASTSLAGTQYF.